Reported below is one TCR beta chain. Its specific antigen is unknown. No base-level quality is on record; no much larger clone is a single base apart. The germline V gene encodes CDR1 MNHEY and CDR2 SMNVEV (reference sequence). V is cut by 2 bases and J by 4 bases, and the space between the germline ends is 6 bases. Inclusive of the bounding cysteine and phenylalanine, the CDR3 is 13 residues long. Only CDR3 DNA is held: 39 bases, read in frame from base 1. This sample is drawn from a study of blood T cell repertoires in COVID-19 (dated by TCRdb to 2020 to 2022). In terms of the full investigation: Samples from collaborators originated in the United States, Italy and Spain and spanned both the acute and convalescent phases of COVID-19. HLA class I and class II types, where available, came from metadata supplied by the sample provider rather than from assay-based typing. Samples came from the ongoing ImmuneRACE study (first 160 participants) plus 1,254 subjects from 6 global collaborators. The material from the prospective study consisted of cDNA or gDNA derived from T cells, B-cell-depleted T cells, or PBMCs. The repertoires were released in a freely available public database intended as a resource for research on the immune response to SARS-CoV-2. Subjects who had been exposed to COVID-19, were actively infected with it, or had recovered from it provided the deeply sampled blood TCRbeta repertoires that made up the dataset. A de-identified subject ID, COVID-19 status, age in years and sex were almost always included in the sample metadata. Beyond this particular receptor, the publication reports: The quantity of clinical and demographic metadata differed by source and by participant and was supplied without curation.

TCRbeta CDR3 regions were amplified from genomic DNA using the immunoSEQ Assay, a bias-controlled multiplex PCR. In the original analysis: Nucleated cell counts per sample were estimated from amplification of reference gene primers within the assay. To quantify the absolute abundance of each unique TCRbeta CDR3 rearrangement, sequence reads were collapsed and filtered. For each sample, productive Simpson clonality was calculated as the square root of Simpson's diversity index across productive rearrangements. The clones in this table, taken by TCRdb from immuneACCESS, are in-frame only. Not every clone is retained; where verified, under half of the shortfall comes from an unresolved V gene, and the cause of the rest is unknown. From that table come the V and J calls and clone size; the DNA was used to work out D and trimming. This sample has hundreds of thousands of clones in its table, and approximately 84% of those were observed once. The ten top clones hold approximately 10% of the sample.

At one collaborating source in Seattle, patients were enrolled during active infection and were followed longitudinally through the course of disease. Whole blood was collected in K2EDTA tubes by collaborating institutions according to the institutions' own protocols. Collaborator samples were shipped for TCRbeta analysis as frozen whole blood, isolated PBMCs, or DNA extracted from either sample type. This sequence was found in a man aged 45-65 years with COVID-19, enrolled during active disease. Sequenced material: peripheral blood. The V gene is TRBV27 and the J gene is TRBJ2-1; D gene: possibly TRBD2, on 6 matching bases. The CDR3 protein is CASSLLAYNEQFF. DNA sequence: TGTGCCAGCAGTTTACTAGCGTACAATGAGCAGTTCTTC.